This TCR beta chain was obtained from a study of T cells in Graves' hyperthyroidism and ophthalmopathy. V was pared by 6 bases and J by 2 bases, with 7 bases of the junction left unmatched. CDR3 length: 18 residues. CDR1 is SNHLY, CDR2 FYNNEI, per germline. This clonotype was recorded many times. Used for diagnoses were clinical symptoms, serum thyroxine and TRAb, thyroid ultrasound and orbital computed tomography. It was RNA transcripts that yielded the amplified TCR beta CDR3 regions. An initial round of RT-PCR targeting the TCR CDR3 relied on the HTBI primer set. Each CDR3 protein is one row after TCRdb ran MiXCR on the multiplex PCR reads. The data contain about 600,000 distinct CDR3 sequences, roughly 14% of them singletons.

The TCR sequence derives from a woman between 45 and 65 years old with Graves' ophthalmopathy. Sequencing used blood. The chain links TRBV2 to TRBJ2-2; 15 nucleotides match TRBD2. The CDR3 region has the DNA TGTGCCAGCAGAGCGGGACTAGCGGGAGGAGATAACACCGGGGAGCTGTTTTTT. This sequence encodes CASRAGLAGGDNTGELFF.